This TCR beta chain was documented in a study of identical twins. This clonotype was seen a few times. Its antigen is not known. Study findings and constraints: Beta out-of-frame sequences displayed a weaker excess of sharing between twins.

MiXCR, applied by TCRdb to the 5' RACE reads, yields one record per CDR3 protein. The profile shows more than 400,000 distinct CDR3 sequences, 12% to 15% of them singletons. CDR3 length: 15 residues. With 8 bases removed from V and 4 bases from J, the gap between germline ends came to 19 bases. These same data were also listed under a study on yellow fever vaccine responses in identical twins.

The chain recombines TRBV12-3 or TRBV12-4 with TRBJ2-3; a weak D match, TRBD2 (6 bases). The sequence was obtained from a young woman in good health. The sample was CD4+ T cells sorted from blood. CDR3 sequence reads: CASHPGTLRPDTQYF. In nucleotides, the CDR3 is TGTGCCAGCCACCCGGGGACTTTAAGACCAGATACGCAGTATTTT.